This record looks at one T cell receptor beta chain sequence and its context. The protocol was immunoSEQ multiplex PCR, while the TCRdb copy is restricted to in-frame clones and leaves out a portion. The table includes some 170,000 clones, more than 75% detected once. This sample was included in a study of blood T cell repertoires in COVID-19. At the level of the study: The United States, Italy and Spain provided the acute and convalescent COVID-19 samples.

The participants were between roughly 18 and 89 years old and came from roughly 25 US areas. Cohorts were based on clinical histories the participants reported. Sequenced material: PBMCs or T cells enriched from blood (not recorded which). The receptor was derived from a human donor with acute COVID-19. The donor label of this sample is uncertain.

This CDR3 is CASSQDLLDRGSHEQYF. The CDR3 DNA is TGTGCCAGCAGCCAAGACCTACTGGACAGGGGGTCCCACGAGCAGTACTTC. The V and J genes are TRBV4-2 and TRBJ2-7; 10 positions agree with TRBD1. The CDR3 contains 17 residues. The V and J ends lost 0 bases and 5 bases, in that order; junction bases with no gene match: 10. Germline V lookup: CDR1 LGHNA, CDR2 YNFKEQ.